This T cell receptor (beta chain) was observed in a study of control samples from healthy donors and cancer patients. V was cut by 1 base and J by 4 bases, with 13 bases left in between. The CDR3 is 15 residues long. The germline CDR1 and CDR2 sequences are SEHNR and FQNEAQ (reference sequence). The repertoire was sequenced with immunoSEQ multiplex PCR; TCRdb's copy has only in-frame clones and lacks some. The sample has some 120,000 clones; about 93% are singletons. The sequence derives from a man between 25 and 39 years old in good health. The V and J genes are TRBV7-9 and TRBJ1-1; a possible D gene is TRBD1 (6 bases). The source material was blood. The CDR3, as DNA: TGTGCCAGCAGCTTAGTAGGGGGGCAAATCACTGAAGCTTTCTTT. This gives the protein CASSLVGGQITEAFF.